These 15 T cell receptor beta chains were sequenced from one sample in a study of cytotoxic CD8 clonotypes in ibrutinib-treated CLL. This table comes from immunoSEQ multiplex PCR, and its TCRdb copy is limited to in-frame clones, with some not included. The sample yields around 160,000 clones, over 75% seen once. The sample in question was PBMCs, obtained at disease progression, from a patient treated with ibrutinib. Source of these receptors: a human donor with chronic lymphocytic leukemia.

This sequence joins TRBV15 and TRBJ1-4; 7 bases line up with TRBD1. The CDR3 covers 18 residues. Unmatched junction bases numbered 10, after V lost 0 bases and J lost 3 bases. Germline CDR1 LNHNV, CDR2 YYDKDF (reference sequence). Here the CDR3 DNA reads TGTGCCACCAGCAGAGATCCGACAGGGAGATCGGCTAATGAAAAACTGTTTTTT. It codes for CATSRDPTGRSANEKLFF.

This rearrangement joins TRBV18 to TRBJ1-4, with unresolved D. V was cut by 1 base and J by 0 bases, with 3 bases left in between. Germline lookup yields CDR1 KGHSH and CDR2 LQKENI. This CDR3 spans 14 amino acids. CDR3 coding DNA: TGTGCCAGCTCACCACAACCAACTAATGAAAAACTGTTTTTT. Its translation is CASSPQPTNEKLFF.

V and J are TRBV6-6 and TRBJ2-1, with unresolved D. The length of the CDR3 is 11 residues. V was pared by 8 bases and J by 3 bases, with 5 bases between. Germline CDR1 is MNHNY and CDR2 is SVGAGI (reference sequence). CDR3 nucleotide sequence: TGTGCCAGCGGCAACTACAATGAGCAGTTCTTC. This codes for CASGNYNEQFF.

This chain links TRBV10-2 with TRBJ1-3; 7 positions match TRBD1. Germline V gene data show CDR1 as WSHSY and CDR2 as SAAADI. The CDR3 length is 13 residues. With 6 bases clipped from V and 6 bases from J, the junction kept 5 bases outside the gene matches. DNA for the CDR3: TGCGCCAGCAGAGGGACAGAGGAAAACACCATATATTTT. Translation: CASRGTEENTIYF.

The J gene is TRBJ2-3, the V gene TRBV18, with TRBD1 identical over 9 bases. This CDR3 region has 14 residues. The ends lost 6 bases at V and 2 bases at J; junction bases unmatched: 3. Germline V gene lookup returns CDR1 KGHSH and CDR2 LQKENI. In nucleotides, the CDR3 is TGTGCCAGCTCGGACAGGGGTGCCACAGATACGCAGTATTTT. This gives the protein CASSDRGATDTQYF.

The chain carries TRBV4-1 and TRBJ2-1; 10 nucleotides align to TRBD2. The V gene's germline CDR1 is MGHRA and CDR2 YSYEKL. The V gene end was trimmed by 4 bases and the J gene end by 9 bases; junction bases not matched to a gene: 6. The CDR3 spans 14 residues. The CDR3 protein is CASSRSGRAFEQFF. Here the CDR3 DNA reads TGCGCCAGCAGCCGGAGCGGGAGGGCCTTTGAGCAGTTCTTC.

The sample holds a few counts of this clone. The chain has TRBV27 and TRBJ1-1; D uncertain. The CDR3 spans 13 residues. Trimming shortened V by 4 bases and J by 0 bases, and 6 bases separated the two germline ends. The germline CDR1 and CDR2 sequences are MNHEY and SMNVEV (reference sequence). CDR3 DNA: TGTGCCAGCAGTTCTCCCGTGAACACTGAAGCTTTCTTT. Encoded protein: CASSSPVNTEAFF.

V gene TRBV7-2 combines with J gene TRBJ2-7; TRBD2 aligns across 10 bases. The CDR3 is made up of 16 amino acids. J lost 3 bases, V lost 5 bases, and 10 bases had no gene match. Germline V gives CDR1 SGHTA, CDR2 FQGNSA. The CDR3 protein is CASSRSFTSGDYEQYF. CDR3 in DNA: TGTGCCAGCAGCCGTAGCTTTACTAGCGGGGACTACGAGCAGTACTTC.

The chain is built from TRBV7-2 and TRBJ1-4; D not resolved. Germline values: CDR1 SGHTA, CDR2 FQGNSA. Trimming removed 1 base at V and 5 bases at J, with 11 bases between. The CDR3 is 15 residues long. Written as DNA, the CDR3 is TGTGCCAGCAGCTTAGGGTGGGCTACAAATGAAAAACTGTTTTTT. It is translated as CASSLGWATNEKLFF.

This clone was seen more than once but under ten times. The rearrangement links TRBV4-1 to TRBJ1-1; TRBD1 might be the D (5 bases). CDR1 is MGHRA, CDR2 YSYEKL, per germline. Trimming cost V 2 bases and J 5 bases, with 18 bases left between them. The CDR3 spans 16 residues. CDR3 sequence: CASSQRPGRERTEAFF. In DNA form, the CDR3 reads TGCGCCAGCAGCCAACGACCGGGGCGCGAGAGGACTGAAGCTTTCTTT.

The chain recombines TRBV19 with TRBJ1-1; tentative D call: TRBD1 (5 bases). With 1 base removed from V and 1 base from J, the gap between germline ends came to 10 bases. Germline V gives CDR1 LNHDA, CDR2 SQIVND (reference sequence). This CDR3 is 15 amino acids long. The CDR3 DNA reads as TGTGCCAGTAGTATAGTGTCAGGGCGGAACACTGAAGCTTTCTTT. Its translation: CASSIVSGRNTEAFF.

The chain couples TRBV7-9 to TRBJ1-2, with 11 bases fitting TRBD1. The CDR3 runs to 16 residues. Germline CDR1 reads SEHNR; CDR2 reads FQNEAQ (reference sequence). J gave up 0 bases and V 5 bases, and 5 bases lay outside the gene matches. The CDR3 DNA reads TGTGCCAGCAGCCAAGGACAGGGGGCTCCTAACTATGGCTACACCTTC. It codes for CASSQGQGAPNYGYTF.

This CDR3 is CASSSPSGTSYEQYF. Here the CDR3 DNA reads TGTGCCAGCAGCTCCCCCTCCGGGACCTCCTACGAGCAGTACTTC. The genes are TRBV7-9 and TRBJ2-7, with D tentatively TRBD1 or TRBD2 (5 bases each). V was clipped by 4 bases and J by 0 bases, with 13 bases between them. Germline V gene sequence: CDR1 SEHNR, CDR2 FQNEAQ (reference sequence). The CDR3 has 15 residues. Full variable domain (missing parts from reference TRBV7-9 and TRBJ2-7): DTGVSQNPRHKITKRGQNVTFRCDPISEHNRLYWYRQTLGQGPEFLTYFQNEAQLEKSRLLSDRFSAERPKGSFSTLEIQRTEQGDSAMYLCASSSPSGTSYEQYFGPGTRLTVT.

For the CDR3, the DNA is TGTGCCAGCAGCAAAGCGGGACACGAAACCCAAGAGACCCAGTACTTC. This codes for CASSKAGHETQETQYF. The chain links TRBV21-1 to TRBJ2-5; the table's D call TRBD1 went unverified against the DNA. TRBV21-1 is a known pseudogene. This CDR3 spans 16 amino acids.

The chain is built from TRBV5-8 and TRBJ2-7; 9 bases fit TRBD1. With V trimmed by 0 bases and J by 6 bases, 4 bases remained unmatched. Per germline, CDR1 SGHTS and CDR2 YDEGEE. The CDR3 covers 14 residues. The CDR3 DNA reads TGTGCCAGCAGCTTGGCGGGACAGGGTTCCGAGCAGTACTTC. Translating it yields CASSLAGQGSEQYF.